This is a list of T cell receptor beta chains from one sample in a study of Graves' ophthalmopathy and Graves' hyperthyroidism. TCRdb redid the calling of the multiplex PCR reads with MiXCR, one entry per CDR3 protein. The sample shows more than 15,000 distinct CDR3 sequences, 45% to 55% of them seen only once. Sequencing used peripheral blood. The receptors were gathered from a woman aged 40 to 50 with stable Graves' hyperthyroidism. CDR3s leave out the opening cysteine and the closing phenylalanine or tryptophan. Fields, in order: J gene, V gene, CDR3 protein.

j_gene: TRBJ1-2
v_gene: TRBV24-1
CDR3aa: ATSDRDRLRGYT

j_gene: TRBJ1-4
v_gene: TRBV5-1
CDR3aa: ASSTGQGGEKLF

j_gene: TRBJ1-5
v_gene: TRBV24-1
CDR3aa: ATSAGGPQH

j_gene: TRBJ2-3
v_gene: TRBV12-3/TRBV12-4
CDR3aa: ASSLFGGSTDTQY

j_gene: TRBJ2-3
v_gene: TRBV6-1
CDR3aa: ASRPGPTNTQY

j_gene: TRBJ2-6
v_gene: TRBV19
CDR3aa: ASSQGTGLRVLT

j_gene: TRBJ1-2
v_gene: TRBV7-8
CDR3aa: ASSPGPGIYGYT

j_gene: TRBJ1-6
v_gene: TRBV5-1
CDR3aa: ASRLRENSPLH

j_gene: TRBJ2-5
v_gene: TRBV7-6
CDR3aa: ASSLSVGGETQY

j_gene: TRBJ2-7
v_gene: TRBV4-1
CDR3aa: ASSFDLAGGRTYEQY

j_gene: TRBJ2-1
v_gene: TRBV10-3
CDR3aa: AISESGGGEQF

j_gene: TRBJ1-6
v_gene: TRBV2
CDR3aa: ASLGGNSPLH

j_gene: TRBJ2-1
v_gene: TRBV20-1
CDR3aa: SATGAETSRYNEQF

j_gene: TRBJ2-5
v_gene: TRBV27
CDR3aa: ASSLRTGYTSGYQETQY

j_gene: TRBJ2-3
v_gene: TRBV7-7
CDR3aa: ASSLDRVTDTQY

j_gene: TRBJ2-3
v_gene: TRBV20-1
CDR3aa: SARRGDLTDTQY

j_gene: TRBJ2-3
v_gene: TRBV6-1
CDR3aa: ASMNGQRTDTQY

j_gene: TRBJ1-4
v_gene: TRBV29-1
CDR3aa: SVGVRANEKLF

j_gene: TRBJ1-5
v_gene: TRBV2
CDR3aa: ASSLQGDQPQH

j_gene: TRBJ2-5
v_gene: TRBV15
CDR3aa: ATNPSGRGETQY

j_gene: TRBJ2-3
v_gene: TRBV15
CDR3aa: ATSPRGGPTQY

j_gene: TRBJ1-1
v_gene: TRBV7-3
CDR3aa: ASSWTAENTEAF

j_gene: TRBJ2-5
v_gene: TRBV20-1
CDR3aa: SAHTRDGQY

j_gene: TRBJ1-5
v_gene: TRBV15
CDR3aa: ATSRDSQPQH

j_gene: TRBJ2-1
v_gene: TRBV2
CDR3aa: ASIPAQLLNEQF

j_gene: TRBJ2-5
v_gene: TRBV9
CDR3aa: ASSWTSGIQETQY

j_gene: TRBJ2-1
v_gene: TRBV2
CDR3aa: ASSGGHNEQF

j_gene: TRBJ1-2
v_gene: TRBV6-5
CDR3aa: ASSYRAVNYGYT

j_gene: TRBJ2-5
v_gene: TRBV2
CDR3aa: ASSKTPGTGGLETQY